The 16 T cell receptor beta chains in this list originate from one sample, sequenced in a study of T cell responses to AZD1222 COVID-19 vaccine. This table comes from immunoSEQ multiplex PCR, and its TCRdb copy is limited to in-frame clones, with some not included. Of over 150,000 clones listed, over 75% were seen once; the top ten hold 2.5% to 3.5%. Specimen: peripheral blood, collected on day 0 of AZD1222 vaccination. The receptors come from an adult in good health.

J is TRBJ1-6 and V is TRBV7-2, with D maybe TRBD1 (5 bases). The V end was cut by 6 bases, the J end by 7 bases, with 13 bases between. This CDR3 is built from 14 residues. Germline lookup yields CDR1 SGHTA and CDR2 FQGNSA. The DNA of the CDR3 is TGTGCCAGCAGTGATCAAGCAGGGAATTCACCCCTCCACTTT. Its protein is CASSDQAGNSPLHF.

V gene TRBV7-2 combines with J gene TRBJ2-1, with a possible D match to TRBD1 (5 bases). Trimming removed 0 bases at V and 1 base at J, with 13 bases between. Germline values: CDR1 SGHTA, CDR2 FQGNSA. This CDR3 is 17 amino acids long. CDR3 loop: CASSLAGQGGSYNEQFF. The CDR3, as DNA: TGTGCCAGCAGCTTAGCGGGGCAGGGTGGTTCCTACAATGAGCAGTTCTTC.

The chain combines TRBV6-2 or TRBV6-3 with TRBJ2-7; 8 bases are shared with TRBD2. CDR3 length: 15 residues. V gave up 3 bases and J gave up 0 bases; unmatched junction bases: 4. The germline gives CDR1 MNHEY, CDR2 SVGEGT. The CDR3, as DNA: TGTGCCAGCAGTTATATACTAGCGGTCTCCTACGAGCAGTACTTC. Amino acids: CASSYILAVSYEQYF.

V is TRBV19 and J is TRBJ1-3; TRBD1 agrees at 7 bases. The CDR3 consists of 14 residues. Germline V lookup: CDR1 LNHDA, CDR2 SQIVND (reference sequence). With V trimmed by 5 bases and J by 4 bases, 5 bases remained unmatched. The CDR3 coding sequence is TGTGCCAGTAGTGTAACAGGGGTGGGAAACACCATATATTTT. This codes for CASSVTGVGNTIYF.

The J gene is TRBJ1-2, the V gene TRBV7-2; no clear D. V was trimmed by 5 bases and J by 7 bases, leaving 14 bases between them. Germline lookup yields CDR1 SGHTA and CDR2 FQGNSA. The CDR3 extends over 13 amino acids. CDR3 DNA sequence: TGTGCCAGCAGCGCGACGTATGACCCTGGCTACACCTTC. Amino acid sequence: CASSATYDPGYTF. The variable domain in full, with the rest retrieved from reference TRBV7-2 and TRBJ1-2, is GAGVSQSPSNKVTEKGKDVELRCDPISGHTALYWYRQSLGQGLEFLIYFQGNSAPDKSGLPSDRFSAERTGGSVSTLTIQRTQQEDSAVYLCASSATYDPGYTFGSGTRLTVV.

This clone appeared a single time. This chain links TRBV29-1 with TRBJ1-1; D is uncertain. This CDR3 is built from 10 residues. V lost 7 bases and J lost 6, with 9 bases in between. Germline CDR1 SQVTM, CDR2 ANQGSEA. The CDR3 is CSANSPEAFF. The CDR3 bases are TGCAGCGCCAATTCGCCTGAAGCTTTCTTT.

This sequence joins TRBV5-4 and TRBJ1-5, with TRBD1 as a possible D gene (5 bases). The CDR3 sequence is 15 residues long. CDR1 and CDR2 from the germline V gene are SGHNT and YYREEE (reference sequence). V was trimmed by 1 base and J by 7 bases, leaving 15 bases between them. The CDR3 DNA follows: TGTGCCAGCAGCTTGTGGGGGGACTTGGGCCAGCCCCAGCATTTT. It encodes CASSLWGDLGQPQHF.

The DNA of the CDR3 is TGTGCCAGCAGCTTGGACAGGGGAGCAACAGATACGCAGTATTTT. Protein: CASSLDRGATDTQYF. The genes are TRBV5-6 and TRBJ2-3; 7 bases match TRBD1. The V gene end was trimmed by 0 bases and the J gene end by 3 bases; junction bases not matched to a gene: 4. The CDR3 contains 15 residues. Germline CDR1 and CDR2: SGHDT and YYEEEE.

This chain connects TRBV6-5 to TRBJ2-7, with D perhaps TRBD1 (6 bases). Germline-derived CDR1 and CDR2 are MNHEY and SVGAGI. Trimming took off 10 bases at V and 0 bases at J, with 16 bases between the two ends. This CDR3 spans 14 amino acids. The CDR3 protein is CATQTGSSSYEQYF. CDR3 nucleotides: TGTGCCACCCAGACAGGATCTAGCTCCTACGAGCAGTACTTC.

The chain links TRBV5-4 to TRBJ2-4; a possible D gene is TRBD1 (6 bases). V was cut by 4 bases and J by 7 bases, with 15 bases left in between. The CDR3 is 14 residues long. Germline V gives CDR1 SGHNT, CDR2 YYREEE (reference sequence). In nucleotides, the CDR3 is TGTGCCAGCAGCCCTACAGGGCAGGGGAACATTCAGTACTTC. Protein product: CASSPTGQGNIQYF.

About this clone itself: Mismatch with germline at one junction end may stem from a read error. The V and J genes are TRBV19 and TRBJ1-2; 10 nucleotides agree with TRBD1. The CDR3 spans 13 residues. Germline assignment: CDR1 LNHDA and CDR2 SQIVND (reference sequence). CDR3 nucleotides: TGTGCCAGTAGTGTAGACAGGGGGCATGGCTACACCTTC. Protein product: CASSVDRGHGYTF.

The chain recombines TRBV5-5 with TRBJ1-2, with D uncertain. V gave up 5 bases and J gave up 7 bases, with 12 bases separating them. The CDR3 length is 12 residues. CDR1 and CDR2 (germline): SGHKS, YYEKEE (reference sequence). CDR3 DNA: TGTGCCAGCAGGTATCTGAAGGGTGGCTACACCTTC. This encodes CASRYLKGGYTF.

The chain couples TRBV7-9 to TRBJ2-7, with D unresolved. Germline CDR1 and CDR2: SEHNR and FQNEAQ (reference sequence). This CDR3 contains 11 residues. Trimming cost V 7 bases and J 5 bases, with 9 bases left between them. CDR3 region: CASKTGHEQYF. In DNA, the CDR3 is TGTGCCAGCAAGACCGGACACGAGCAGTACTTC.

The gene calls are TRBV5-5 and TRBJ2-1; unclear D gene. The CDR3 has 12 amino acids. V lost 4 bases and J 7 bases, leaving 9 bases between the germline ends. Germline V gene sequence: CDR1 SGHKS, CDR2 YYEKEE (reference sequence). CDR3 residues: CASSPVGNEQFF. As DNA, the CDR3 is TGTGCCAGCAGCCCCGTCGGGAATGAGCAGTTCTTC.

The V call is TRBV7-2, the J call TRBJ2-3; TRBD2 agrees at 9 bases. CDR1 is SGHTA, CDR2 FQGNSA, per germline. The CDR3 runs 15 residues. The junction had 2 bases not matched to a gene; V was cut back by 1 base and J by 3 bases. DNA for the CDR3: TGTGCCAGCAGCTTAGTAGCGGGGGAAACAGATACGCAGTATTTT. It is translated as CASSLVAGETDTQYF.

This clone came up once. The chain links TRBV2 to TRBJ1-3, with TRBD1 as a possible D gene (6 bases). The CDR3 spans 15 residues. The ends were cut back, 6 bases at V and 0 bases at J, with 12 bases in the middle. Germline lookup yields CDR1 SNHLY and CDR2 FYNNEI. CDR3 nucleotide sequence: TGTGCCAGCAGAGACCAAGGGGGCTCTGGAAACACCATATATTTT. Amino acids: CASRDQGGSGNTIYF.